Below, one T cell receptor beta chain is given with its context. This sample is drawn from a study of blood T cell repertoires in COVID-19. Original processing methods: How many nucleated cells were present was estimated from reference gene primer amplification. Only in-frame clones appear in the TCRdb table, and some are missing; sequencing was by immunoSEQ multiplex PCR. The DNA gave D and trimming, while V, J and clone size come from that table. Here the sample spans around 320,000 clones, more than 70% being singletons. This CDR3 comprises 14 residues. V was shortened by 2 bases and J by 4 bases, with 11 bases between the two germline ends. Germline-derived CDR1 and CDR2 are LNHDA and SQIVND (reference sequence).

Material: peripheral blood. J is TRBJ1-1 and V is TRBV19, with D possibly being TRBD1 (6 bases). The TCR sequence derives from a woman younger than 45 who had recovered from COVID-19. The CDR3 coding sequence is TGTGCCAGTAGTATAAGGTTGACAGGCACTGAAGCTTTCTTT. Protein sequence: CASSIRLTGTEAFF.